This passage covers 11 T cell receptor beta chains from one sample sequenced in a study of low-dose radiotherapy and immunotherapy resistance in tumors. Time point defined: before trial treatment. cDNA synthesis used a TRAV/TRBV-specific primer set for both chains. TCRs were put through approximately 20 PCR cycles of amplification with Phusion. A constant-region primer and the V-primer adapter served as the primer pair. TCRdb passed the reads through MiXCR, listing each CDR3 protein once. The sample holds around 80,000 distinct CDR3 sequences, about 20% seen once. Sequenced here: PBMCs, sampled before treatment. All receptors derive from a male donor with prostate cancer.

As to this clonotype: The likely explanation is a read error, given a far larger clone one base away. V gene TRBV11-2 combines with J gene TRBJ2-7; 9 bases match TRBD1. This CDR3 spans 15 amino acids. Germline V gene lookup returns CDR1 SGHAT and CDR2 FQNNGV. V lost 4 bases, J lost 7 bases, and 11 bases stayed unmatched. The CDR3 is CASSSGDRVYNEQYF. The CDR3 DNA is TGTGCCAGCAGCTCCGGGGACAGGGTCTACAATGAGCAGTACTTC.

This clonotype was picked up a small number of times. V usage is TRBV4-3 and J usage is TRBJ2-5; 8 positions agree with TRBD2. Trimming removed 1 base from V and 5 bases from J; junction bases left unmatched: 18. The CDR3 covers 19 residues. CDR1 LGHNA and CDR2 YSLEER come from the germline V gene. DNA for the CDR3: TGCGCCAGCAGCCAAGTTATAGGGGCTGACGGGGGGGGAGGGGAGACCCAGTACTTC. This translates into CASSQVIGADGGGGETQYF.

Ten or more counts support this clonotype. This sequence joins TRBV4-1 and TRBJ2-4; 11 nucleotides align to TRBD1. CDR3 size: 19 residues. With V trimmed by 8 bases and J by 1 base, 16 bases remained unmatched. Germline CDR1 reads MGHRA; CDR2 reads YSYEKL. The CDR3 reads CASGAPGDRGVSAKNIQYF. Here the CDR3 DNA reads TGCGCCAGCGGGGCCCCTGGGGACAGGGGGGTTTCGGCCAAAAACATTCAGTACTTC.

This clonotype occurred many times. The junction does not match germline at one end; this may be a read error. The chain is built from TRBV4-1 and TRBJ2-7; D might be TRBD1 or TRBD2, each matching 5 bases. CDR3 length equals 16 residues. Germline V gives CDR1 MGHRA, CDR2 YSYEKL. The CDR3 protein is CASSQDERTTHYEQYF. The CDR3 DNA sequence: TGTGCCAGCAGCCAAGATGAGCGGACAACCCACTACGAGCAGTACTTC.

In this sample, this clonotype turned up many times. The chain uses TRBV7-2 and TRBJ1-1, with D tentatively TRBD1 (5 bases). The CDR3 consists of 13 residues. V lost 5 bases, J lost 8 bases, and 15 bases lay in between. Per germline, CDR1 SGHTA and CDR2 FQGNSA. In DNA form, the CDR3 reads TGTGCCAGCAGCGGGATAGACAGAAGAGAAGCTTTCTTT. It specifies CASSGIDRREAFF.

The chain employs TRBV9 and TRBJ2-3; D may be TRBD1 or TRBD2 (5 bases each). The CDR3 has 14 amino acids. Germline assignment: CDR1 SGDLS and CDR2 YYNGEE. Trimming removed 5 bases at V and 1 base at J, with 11 bases between. The CDR3 sequence: CASSVRDRTDTQYF. CDR3 nucleotides: TGTGCCAGCAGTGTACGGGACCGCACAGATACGCAGTATTTT.

This clonotype appeared many times. The chain carries TRBV19 and TRBJ1-5, with 7 bases fitting TRBD1. With 7 bases clipped from V and 1 base from J, the junction kept 10 bases outside the gene matches. CDR1 and CDR2 from the germline V gene are LNHDA and SQIVND (reference sequence). The CDR3 contains 16 residues. CDR3 loop: CASTNRGEWSNQPQHF. In DNA form, the CDR3 reads TGTGCCAGTACCAACAGGGGTGAGTGGAGCAATCAGCCCCAGCATTTT.

About this clonotype: Given a much more abundant clone one base away, this may be a read error. The chain couples TRBV2 to TRBJ2-5; D might be TRBD1 or TRBD2, each matching 5 bases. CDR3 size: 15 residues. Looked up from germline, CDR1 is SNHLY and CDR2 is FYNNEI. The V gene lost 10 bases and the J gene lost 4 bases, with 22 bases spanning the gap. The CDR3 reads CAISLVGDPLETQYF. The DNA of the CDR3 is TGTGCCATCAGCTTAGTGGGGGACCCACTAGAGACCCAGTACTTC.

Points on this clonotype: A read error is likely here: a far larger clone is one base away. The rearrangement uses TRBV5-3 and TRBJ2-3, with TRBD2 matching 11 bases. TRBV5-3 falls under the ORF class, with uncertain function. The CDR3 spans 16 residues. J was trimmed by 2 bases and V by 8 bases; bases with no gene match: 10. The CDR3 reads CASSTTSGVNTDTQYF. The DNA for the CDR3 is TGTGCCAGCAGCACGACTAGCGGGGTCAACACAGATACGCAGTATTTT.

This chain connects TRBV11-1 to TRBJ2-7, with a tentative D call TRBD2 (6 bases). The V end was cut by 5 bases, the J end by 9 bases, with 23 bases between. Germline assignment: CDR1 SGHAT and CDR2 FQDESV (reference sequence). This CDR3 is built from 15 residues. CDR3 protein: CASSDAASAIWVQYF. Written as DNA, the CDR3 is TGTGCCAGCAGCGACGCCGCTAGCGCCATTTGGGTGCAGTACTTC.

In its sample, this clonotype was seen many times. The chain uses TRBV6-2 or TRBV6-3 and TRBJ2-1, with D perhaps assigned TRBD1 or TRBD2 (6 bases each). The V and J ends lost 4 bases and 2 bases respectively, with 12 bases between them. Germline loops: CDR1 MNHEY, CDR2 SVGEGT. This CDR3 is 15 amino acids long. The CDR3 coding sequence is TGTGCCAGCAGTTTTGGGGGGCCCGCCTACAATGAGCAGTTCTTC. It specifies CASSFGGPAYNEQFF.